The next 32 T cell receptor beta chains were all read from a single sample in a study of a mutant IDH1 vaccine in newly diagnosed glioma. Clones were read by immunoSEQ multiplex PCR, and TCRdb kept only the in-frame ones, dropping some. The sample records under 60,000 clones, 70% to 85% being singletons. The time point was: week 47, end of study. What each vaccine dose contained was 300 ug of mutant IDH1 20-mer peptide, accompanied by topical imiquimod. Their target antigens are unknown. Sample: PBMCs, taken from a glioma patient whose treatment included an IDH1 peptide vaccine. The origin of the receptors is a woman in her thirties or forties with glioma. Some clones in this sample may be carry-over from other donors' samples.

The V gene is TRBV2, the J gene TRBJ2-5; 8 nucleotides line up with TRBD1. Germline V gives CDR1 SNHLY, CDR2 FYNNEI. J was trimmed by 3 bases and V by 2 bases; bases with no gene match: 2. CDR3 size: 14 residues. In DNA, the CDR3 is TGTGCCAGCAGTGAACAGGGGGCGGAAGAGACCCAGTACTTC. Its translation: CASSEQGAEETQYF.

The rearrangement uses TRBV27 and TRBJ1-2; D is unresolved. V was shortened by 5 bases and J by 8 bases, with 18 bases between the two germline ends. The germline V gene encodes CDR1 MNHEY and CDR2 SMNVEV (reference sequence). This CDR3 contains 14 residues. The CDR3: CASSPTLVGQGYTF. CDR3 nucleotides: TGTGCCAGCAGTCCGACCCTCGTGGGTCAGGGCTACACCTTC.

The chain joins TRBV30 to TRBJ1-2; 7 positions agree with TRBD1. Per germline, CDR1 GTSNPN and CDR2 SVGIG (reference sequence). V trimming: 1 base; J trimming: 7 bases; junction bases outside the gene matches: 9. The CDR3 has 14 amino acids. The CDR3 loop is CAWSAETGVSGYTF. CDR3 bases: TGTGCCTGGAGTGCCGAAACAGGGGTTTCTGGCTACACCTTC.

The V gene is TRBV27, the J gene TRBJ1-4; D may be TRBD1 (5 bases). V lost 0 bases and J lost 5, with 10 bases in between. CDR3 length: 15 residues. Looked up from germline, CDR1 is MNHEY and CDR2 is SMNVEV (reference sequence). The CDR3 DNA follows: TGTGCCAGCAGTTTATCTCGGGGCCCAAATGAAAAACTGTTTTTT. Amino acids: CASSLSRGPNEKLFF.

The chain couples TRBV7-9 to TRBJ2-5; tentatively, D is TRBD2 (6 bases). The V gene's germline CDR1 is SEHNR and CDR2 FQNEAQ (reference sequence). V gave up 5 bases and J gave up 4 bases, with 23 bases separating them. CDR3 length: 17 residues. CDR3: CASSPISGRRGGETQYF. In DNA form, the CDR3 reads TGTGCCAGCAGCCCGATATCCGGGAGAAGGGGAGGAGAGACCCAGTACTTC.

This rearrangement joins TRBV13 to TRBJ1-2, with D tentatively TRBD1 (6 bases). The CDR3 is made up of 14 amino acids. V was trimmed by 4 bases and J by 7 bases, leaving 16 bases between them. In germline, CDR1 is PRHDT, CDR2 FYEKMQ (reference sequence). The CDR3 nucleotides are TGTGCCAGCAGCTCTCCCGCGACAGGTCGTGGCTACACCTTC. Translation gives CASSSPATGRGYTF.

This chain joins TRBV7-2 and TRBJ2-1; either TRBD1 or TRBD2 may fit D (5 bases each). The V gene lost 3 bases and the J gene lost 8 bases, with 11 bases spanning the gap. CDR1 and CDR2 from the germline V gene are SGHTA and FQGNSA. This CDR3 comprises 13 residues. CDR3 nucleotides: TGTGCCAGCAGCTTTTGGGGCGGGCATGAGCAGTTCTTC. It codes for CASSFWGGHEQFF.

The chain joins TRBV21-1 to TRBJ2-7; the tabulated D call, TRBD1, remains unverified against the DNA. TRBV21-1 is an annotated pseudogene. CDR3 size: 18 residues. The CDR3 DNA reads TGTGCCAGCAGCAAAAAAGCGGAAGCGGACAGGGTAATCCGCGAGCAGTACTTC. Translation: CASSKKAEADRVIREQYF.

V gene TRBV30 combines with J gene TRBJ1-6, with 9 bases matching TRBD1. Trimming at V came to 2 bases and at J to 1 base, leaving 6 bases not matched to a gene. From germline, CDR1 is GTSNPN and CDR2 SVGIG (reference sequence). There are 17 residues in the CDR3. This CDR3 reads CAWSIDRGTSYNSPLHF. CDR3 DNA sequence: TGTGCCTGGAGTATCGACAGGGGGACATCCTATAATTCACCCCTCCACTTT.

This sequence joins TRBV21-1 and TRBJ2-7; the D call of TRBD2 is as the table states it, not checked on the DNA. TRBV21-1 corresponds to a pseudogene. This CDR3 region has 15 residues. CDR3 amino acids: CASSPGREGSYEQYF. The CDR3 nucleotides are TGTGCCAGCAGTCCCGGCCGGGAGGGGTCCTACGAGCAGTACTTC.

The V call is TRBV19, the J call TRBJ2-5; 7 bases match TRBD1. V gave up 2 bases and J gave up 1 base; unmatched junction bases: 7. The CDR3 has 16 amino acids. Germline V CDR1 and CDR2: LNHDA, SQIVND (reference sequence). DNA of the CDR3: TGTGCCAGTAGTATAACAGGGGTGGGGTCCCAAGAGACCCAGTACTTC. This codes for CASSITGVGSQETQYF.

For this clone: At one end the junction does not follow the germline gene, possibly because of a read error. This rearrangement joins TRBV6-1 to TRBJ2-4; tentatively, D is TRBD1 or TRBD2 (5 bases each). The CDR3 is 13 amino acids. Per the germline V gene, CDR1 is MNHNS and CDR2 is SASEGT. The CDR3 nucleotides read TGTGCCAGCAGTCAGAGTCCCCGGGACCCAGCGGACTTC. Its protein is CASSQSPRDPADF.

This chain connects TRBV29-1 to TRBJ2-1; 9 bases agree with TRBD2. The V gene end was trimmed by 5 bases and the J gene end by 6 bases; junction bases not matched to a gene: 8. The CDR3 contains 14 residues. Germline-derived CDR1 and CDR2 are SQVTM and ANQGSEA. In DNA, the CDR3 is TGCAGCGTTTCCCTGGCGGGGGGGCGCAATGAGCAGTTCTTC. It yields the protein CSVSLAGGRNEQFF.

CDR3 protein: CATSGPDRGVYEQYF. The CDR3 nucleotides read TGTGCCACCAGCGGACCTGACAGGGGAGTGTACGAGCAGTACTTC. The chain has TRBV15 and TRBJ2-7; 8 bases agree with TRBD1. Germline values: CDR1 LNHNV, CDR2 YYDKDF (reference sequence). The V and J ends lost 5 bases and 4 bases, in that order; junction bases with no gene match: 10. This CDR3 has 15 amino acids.

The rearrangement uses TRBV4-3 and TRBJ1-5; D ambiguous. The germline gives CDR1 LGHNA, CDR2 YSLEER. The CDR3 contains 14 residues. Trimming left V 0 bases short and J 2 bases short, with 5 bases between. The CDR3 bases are TGCGCCAGCAGCCAAGAAAGGGGCAATCAGCCCCAGCATTTT. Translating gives CASSQERGNQPQHF.

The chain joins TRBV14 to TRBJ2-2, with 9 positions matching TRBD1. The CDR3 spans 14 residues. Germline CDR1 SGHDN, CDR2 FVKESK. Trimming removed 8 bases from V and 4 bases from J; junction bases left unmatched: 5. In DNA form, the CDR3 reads TGTGCCAGCGGGACAGGGAGTATCACCGGGGAGCTGTTTTTT. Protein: CASGTGSITGELFF.

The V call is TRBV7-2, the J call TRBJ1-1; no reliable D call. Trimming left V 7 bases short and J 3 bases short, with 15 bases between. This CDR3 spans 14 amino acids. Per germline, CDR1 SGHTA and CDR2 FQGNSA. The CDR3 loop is CASTHTLDYTEAFF. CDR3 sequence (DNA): TGTGCCAGCACACACACCTTAGATTACACTGAAGCTTTCTTT. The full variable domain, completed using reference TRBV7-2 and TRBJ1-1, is GAGVSQSPSNKVTEKGKDVELRCDPISGHTALYWYRQSLGQGLEFLIYFQGNSAPDKSGLPSDRFSAERTGGSVSTLTIQRTQQEDSAVYLCASTHTLDYTEAFFGQGTRLTVV.

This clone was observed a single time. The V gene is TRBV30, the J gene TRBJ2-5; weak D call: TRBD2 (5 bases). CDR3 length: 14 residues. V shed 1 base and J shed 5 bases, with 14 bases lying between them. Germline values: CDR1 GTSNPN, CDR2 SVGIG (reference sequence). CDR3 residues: CAWSGDPGSETQYF. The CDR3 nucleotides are TGTGCCTGGAGTGGAGATCCGGGGTCGGAGACCCAGTACTTC.

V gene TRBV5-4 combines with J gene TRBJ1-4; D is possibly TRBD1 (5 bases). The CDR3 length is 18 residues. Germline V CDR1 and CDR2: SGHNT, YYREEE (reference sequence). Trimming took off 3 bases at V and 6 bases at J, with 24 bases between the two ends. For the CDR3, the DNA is TGTGCCAGCAGCTCCAATAGGGCGAGGGGAAGGTTGGATGAAAAACTGTTTTTT. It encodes CASSSNRARGRLDEKLFF. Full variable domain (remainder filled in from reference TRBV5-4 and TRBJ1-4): ETGVTQSPTHLIKTRGQQVTLRCSSQSGHNTVSWYQQALGQGPQFIFQYYREEENGRGNFPPRFSGLQFPNYSSELNVNALELDDSALYLCASSSNRARGRLDEKLFFGSGTQLSVL.

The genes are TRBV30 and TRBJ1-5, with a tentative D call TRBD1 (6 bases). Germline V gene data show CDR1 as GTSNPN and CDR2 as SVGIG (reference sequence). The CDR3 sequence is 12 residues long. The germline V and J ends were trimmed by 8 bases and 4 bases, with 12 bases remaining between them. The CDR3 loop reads CAGKQGNQPQHF. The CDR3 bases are TGTGCCGGAAAACAGGGTAATCAGCCCCAGCATTTT. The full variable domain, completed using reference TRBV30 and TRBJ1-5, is SQTIHQWPATLVQPVGSPLSLECTVEGTSNPNLYWYRQAAGRGLQLLFYSVGIGQISSEVPQNLSASRPQDRQFILSSKKLLLSDSGFYLCAGKQGNQPQHFGDGTRLSIL.

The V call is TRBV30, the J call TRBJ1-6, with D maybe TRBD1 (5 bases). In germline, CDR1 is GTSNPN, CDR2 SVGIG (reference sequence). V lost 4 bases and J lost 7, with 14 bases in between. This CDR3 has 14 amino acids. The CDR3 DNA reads TGTGCCTGGAATTTCCGCCGGGGGAATTCACCCCTCCACTTT. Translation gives CAWNFRRGNSPLHF.

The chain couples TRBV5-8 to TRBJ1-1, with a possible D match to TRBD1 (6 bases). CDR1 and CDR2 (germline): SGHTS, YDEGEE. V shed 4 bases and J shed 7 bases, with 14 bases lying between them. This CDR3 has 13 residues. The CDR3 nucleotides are TGTGCCAGCAGCGTCCAGGGGAGAAGTGAAGCTTTCTTT. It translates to CASSVQGRSEAFF.

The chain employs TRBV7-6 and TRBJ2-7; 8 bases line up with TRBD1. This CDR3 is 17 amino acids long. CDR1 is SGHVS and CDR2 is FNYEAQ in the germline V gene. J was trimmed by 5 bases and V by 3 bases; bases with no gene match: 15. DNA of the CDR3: TGTGCCAGCAGCTTGCCCTTCGGGACAGGTGACCCCCACGAGCAGTACTTC. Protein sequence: CASSLPFGTGDPHEQYF.

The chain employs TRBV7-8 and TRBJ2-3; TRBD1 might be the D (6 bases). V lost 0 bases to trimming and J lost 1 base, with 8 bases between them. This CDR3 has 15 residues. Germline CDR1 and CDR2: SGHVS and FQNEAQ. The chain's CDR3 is CASSLAGAGTDTQYF. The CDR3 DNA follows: TGTGCCAGCAGCTTAGCGGGGGCGGGCACAGATACGCAGTATTTT. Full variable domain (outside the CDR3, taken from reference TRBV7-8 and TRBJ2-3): GAGVSQSPRYKVAKRGQDVALRCDPISGHVSLFWYQQALGQGPEFLTYFQNEAQLDKSGLPSDRFFAERPEGSVSTLKIQRTQQEDSAVYLCASSLAGAGTDTQYFGPGTRLTVL.

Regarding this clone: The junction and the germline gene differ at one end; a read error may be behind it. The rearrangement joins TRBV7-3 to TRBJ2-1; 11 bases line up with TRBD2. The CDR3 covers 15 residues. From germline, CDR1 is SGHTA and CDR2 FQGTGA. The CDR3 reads CASSLTSGGVNEQFF. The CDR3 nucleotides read TGTGCCAGCAGCCTAACTAGCGGGGGTGTTAATGAGCAGTTCTTC.

The CDR3 nucleotides read TGCGCCAGCAGCTTGGAGGGTCAGGGGCTGGGCGAGCAGTACTTC. The encoded protein is CASSLEGQGLGEQYF. The chain combines TRBV5-1 with TRBJ2-7; perhaps TRBD1 as D (6 bases). There are 15 residues in the CDR3. V shed 0 bases and J shed 6 bases, with 16 bases lying between them. Germline-derived CDR1 and CDR2 are SGHRS and YFSETQ. Combining the CDR3 with reference TRBV5-1 and TRBJ2-7 gives the whole variable domain KAGVTQTPRYLIKTRGQQVTLSCSPISGHRSVSWYQQTPGQGLQFLFEYFSETQRNKGNFPGRFSGRQFSNSRSEMNVSTLELGDSALYLCASSLEGQGLGEQYFGPGTRLTVT.

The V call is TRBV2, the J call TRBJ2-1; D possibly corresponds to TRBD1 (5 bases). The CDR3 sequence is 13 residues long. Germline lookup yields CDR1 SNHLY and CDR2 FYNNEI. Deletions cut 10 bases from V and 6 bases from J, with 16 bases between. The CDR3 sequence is CAIRPAGLNEQFF. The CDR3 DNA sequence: TGTGCCATCCGGCCCGCAGGGCTCAATGAGCAGTTCTTC.

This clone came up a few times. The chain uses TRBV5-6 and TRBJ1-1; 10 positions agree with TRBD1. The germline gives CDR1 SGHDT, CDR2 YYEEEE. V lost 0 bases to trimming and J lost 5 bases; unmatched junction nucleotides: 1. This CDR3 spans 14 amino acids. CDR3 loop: CASSLEDRGTEAFF. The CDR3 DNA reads TGTGCCAGCAGCTTGGAGGACAGGGGGACTGAAGCTTTCTTT.

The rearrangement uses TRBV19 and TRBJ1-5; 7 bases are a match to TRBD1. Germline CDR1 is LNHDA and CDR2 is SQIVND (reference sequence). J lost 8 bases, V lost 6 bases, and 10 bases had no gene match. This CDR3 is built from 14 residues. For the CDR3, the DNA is TGTGCCAGTAGCCTACAGACAGGGTCTAAGCCCCAGCATTTT. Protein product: CASSLQTGSKPQHF.

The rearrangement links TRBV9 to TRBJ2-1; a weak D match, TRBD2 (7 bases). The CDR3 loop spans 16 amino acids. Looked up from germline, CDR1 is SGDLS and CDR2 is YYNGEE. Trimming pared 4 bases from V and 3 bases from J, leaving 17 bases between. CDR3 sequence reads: CASSNPRRGGYNEQFF. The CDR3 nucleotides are TGTGCCAGCAGCAACCCAAGGAGGGGGGGCTACAATGAGCAGTTCTTC.

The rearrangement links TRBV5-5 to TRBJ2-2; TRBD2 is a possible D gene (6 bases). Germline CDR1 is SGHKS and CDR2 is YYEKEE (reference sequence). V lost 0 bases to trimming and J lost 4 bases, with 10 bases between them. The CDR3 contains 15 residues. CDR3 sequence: CASSLGFGGTGELFF. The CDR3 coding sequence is TGTGCCAGCAGCTTGGGGTTCGGGGGCACCGGGGAGCTGTTTTTT.

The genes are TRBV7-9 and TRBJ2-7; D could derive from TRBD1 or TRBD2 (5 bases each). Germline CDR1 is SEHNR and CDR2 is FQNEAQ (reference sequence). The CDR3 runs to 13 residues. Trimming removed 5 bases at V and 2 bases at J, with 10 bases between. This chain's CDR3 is CASSRDPAYEQYF. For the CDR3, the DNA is TGTGCCAGCAGCCGGGACCCCGCCTACGAGCAGTACTTC.